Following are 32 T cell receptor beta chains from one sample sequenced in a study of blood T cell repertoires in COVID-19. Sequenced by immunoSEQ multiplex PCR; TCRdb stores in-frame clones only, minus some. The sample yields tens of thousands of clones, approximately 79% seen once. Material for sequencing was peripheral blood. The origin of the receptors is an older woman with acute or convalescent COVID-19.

CDR3 DNA: TGTGCCAGCAGCCCGTGGGCGGGAGGGACCTACAATGAGCAGTTCTTC. Amino acids: CASSPWAGGTYNEQFF. V usage is TRBV7-3 and J usage is TRBJ2-1; 9 bases are shared with TRBD2. Trimming took 5 bases from V and 2 from J; bases not matched to a gene: 7. Germline V gives CDR1 SGHTA, CDR2 FQGTGA. The CDR3 consists of 16 residues.

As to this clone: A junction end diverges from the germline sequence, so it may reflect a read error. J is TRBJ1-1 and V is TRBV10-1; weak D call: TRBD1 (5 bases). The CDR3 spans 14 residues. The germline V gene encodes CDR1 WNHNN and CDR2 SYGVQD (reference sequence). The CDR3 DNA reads TGTACTCTGACCAGGGTCATGAGGAACACTGAAGCTTTCTTT. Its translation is CTLTRVMRNTEAFF.

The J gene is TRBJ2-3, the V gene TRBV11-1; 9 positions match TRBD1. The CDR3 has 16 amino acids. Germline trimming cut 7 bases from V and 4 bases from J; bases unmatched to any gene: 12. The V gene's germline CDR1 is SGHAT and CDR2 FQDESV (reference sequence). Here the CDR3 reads CASNNPGQGWPDTQYF. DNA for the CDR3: TGTGCCAGCAACAACCCGGGACAGGGTTGGCCAGATACGCAGTATTTT.

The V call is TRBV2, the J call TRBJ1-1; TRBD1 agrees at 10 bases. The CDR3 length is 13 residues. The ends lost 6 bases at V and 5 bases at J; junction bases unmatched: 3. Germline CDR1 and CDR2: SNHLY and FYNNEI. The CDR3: CASRDRGGTEAFF. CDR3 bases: TGTGCCAGCAGGGACAGGGGGGGGACTGAAGCTTTCTTT.

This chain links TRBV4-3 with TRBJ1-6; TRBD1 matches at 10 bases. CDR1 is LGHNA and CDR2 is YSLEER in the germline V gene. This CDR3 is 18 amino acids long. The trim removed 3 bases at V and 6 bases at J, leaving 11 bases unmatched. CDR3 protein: CASSHGFGGDRGNSPLHF. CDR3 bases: TGCGCCAGCAGCCATGGCTTTGGGGGGGACAGGGGTAATTCACCCCTCCACTTT.

CDR3 amino acids: CASSLSGQGVGTEAFF. CDR3 nucleotide sequence: TGTGCCAGCAGCTTATCGGGACAGGGAGTGGGCACTGAAGCTTTCTTT. V is TRBV7-2 and J is TRBJ1-1; TRBD1 matches at 9 bases. V trimming: 2 bases; J trimming: 4 bases; junction bases outside the gene matches: 8. This CDR3 is built from 16 residues. CDR1 SGHTA and CDR2 FQGNSA come from the germline V gene.

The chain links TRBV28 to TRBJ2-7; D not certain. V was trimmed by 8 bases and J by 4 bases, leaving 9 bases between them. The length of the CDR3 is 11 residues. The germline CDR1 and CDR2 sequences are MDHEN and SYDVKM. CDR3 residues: CASAAVYEQYF. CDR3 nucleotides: TGTGCCAGCGCCGCAGTGTACGAGCAGTACTTC.

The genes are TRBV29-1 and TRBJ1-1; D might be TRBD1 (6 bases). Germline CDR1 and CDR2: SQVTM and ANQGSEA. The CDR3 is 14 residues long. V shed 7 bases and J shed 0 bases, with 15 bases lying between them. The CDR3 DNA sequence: TGCAGCGCACTTTGGACAGACATGAACACTGAAGCTTTCTTT. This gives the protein CSALWTDMNTEAFF.

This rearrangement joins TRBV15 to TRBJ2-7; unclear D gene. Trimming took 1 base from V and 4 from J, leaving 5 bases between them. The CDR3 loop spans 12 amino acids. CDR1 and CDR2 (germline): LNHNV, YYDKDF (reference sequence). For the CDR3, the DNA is TGTGCCACCAGCAGAGGAGAGTACGAGCAGTACTTC. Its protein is CATSRGEYEQYF.

The CDR3: CASSPPGQLNTEAFF. Written as DNA, the CDR3 is TGTGCCAGCAGCCCCCCGGGACAGCTGAACACTGAAGCTTTCTTT. The chain uses TRBV7-2 and TRBJ1-1; 7 bases line up with TRBD1. This CDR3 contains 15 residues. V lost 5 bases to trimming and J lost 0 bases; unmatched junction nucleotides: 6. The germline gives CDR1 SGHTA, CDR2 FQGNSA.

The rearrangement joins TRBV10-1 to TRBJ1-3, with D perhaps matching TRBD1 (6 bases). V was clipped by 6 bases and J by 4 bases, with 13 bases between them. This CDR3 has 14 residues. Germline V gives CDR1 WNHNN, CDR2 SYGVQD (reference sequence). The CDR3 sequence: CASRGWGHGNTIYF. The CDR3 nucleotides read TGCGCCAGCAGGGGGTGGGGGCACGGAAACACCATATATTTT.

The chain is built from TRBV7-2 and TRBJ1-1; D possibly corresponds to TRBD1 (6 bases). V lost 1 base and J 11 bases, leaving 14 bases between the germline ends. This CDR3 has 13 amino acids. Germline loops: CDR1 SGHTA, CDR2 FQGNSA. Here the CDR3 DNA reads TGTGCCAGCAGCTTAGGGCCCATTACAGGGGCTTTCTTT. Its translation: CASSLGPITGAFF.

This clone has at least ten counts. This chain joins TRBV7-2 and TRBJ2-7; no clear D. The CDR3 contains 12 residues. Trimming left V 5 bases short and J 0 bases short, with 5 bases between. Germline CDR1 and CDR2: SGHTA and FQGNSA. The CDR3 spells CASSPFSYEQYF. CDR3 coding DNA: TGTGCCAGCAGCCCCTTCTCCTACGAGCAGTACTTC.

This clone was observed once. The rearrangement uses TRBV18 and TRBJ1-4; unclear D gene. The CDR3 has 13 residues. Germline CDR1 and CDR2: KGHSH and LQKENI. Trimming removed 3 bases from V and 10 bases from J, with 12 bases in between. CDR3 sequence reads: CASSPRAEGKLFF. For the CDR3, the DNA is TGTGCCAGCTCACCGCGGGCCGAGGGAAAACTGTTTTTT.

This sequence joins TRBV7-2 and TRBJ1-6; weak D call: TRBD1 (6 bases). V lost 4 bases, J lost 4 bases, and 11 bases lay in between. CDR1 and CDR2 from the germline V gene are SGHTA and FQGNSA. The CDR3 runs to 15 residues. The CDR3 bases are TGTGCCAGCAGCTCCTCGGGACAATATAATTCACCCCTCCACTTT. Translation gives CASSSSGQYNSPLHF.

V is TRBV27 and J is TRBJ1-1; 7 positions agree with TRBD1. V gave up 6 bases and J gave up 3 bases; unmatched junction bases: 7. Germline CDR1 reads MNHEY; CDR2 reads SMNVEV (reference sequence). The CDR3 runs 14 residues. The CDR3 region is CASRRGRVDTEAFF. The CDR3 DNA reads TGTGCCAGCAGAAGGGGGCGGGTGGACACTGAAGCTTTCTTT.

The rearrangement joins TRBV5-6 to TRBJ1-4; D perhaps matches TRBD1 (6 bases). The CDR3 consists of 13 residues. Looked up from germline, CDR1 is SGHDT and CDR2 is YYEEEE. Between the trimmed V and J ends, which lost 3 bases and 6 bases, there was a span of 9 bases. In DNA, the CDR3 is TGTGCCAGCAGCTACAGGACAGATGAAAAACTGTTTTTT. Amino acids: CASSYRTDEKLFF.

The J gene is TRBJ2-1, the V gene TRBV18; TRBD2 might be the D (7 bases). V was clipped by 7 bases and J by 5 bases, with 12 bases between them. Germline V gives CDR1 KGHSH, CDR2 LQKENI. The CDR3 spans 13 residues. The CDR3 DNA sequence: TGTGCCAGCTTAGGGGGGGCTCACAATGAGCAGTTCTTC. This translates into CASLGGAHNEQFF.

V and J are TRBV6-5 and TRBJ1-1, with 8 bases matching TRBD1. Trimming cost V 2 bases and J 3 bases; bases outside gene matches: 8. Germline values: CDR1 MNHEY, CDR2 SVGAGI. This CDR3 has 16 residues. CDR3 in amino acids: CASSYADRVGHTEAFF. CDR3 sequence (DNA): TGTGCCAGCAGTTACGCGGACAGGGTGGGGCACACTGAAGCTTTCTTT.

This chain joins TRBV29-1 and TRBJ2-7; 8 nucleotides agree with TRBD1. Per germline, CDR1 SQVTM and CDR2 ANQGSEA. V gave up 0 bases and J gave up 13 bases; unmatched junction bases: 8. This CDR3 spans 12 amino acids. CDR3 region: CSVEERQGHNYF. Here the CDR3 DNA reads TGCAGCGTTGAAGAAAGACAGGGGCATAATTACTTC.

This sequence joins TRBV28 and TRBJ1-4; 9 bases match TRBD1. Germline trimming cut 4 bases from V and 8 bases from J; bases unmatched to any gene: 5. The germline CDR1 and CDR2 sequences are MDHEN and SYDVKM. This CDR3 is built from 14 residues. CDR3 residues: CASSWGTGREKLFF. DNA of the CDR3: TGTGCCAGCAGTTGGGGGACAGGGAGGGAAAAACTGTTTTTT. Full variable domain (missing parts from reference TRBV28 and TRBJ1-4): DVKVTQSSRYLVKRTGEKVFLECVQDMDHENMFWYRQDPGLGLRLIYFSYDVKMKEKGDIPEGYSVSREKKERFSLILESASTNQTSMYLCASSWGTGREKLFFGSGTQLSVL.

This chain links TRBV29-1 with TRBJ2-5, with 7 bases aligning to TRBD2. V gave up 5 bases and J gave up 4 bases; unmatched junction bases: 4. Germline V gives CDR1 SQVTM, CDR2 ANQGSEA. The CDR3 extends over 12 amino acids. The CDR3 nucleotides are TGCAGCGTTCGTAGCGGGTTAGAGACCCAGTACTTC. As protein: CSVRSGLETQYF.

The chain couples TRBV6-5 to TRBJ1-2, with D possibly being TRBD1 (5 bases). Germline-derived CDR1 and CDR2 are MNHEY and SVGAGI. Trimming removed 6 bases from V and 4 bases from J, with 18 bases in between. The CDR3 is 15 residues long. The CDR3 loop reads CASRRRDGDFYGYTF. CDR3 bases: TGTGCCAGCAGGAGGAGGGACGGAGACTTCTATGGCTACACCTTC.

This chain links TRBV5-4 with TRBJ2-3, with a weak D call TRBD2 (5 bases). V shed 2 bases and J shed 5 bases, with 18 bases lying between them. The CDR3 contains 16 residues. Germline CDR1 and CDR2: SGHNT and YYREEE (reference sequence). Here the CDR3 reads CASSFLGRGSGDTQYF. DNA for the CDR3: TGTGCCAGCAGCTTTCTGGGTCGGGGTTCCGGAGATACGCAGTATTTT.

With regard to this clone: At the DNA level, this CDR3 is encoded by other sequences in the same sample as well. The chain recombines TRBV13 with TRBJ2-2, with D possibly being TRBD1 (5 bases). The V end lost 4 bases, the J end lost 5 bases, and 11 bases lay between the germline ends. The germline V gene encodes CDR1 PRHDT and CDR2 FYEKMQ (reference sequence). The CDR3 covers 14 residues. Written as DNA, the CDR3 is TGTGCCAGCAGCTCCTCGAGACAGACCGGGGAGCTGTTTTTT. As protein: CASSSSRQTGELFF.

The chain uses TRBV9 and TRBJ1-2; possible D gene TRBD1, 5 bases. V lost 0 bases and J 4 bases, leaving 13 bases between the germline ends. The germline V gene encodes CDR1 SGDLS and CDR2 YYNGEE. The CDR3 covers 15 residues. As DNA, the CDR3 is TGTGCCAGCAGCGTAGGATTGGCAGGGATCTATGGCTACACCTTC. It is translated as CASSVGLAGIYGYTF.

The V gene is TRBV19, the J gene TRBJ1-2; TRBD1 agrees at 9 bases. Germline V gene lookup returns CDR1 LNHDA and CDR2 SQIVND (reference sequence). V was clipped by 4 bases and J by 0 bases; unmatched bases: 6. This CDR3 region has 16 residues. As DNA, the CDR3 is TGTGCCAGTAGTACCCGGACAGGGGCTGCTAACTATGGCTACACCTTC. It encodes CASSTRTGAANYGYTF. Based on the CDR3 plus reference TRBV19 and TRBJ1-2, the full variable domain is DGGITQSPKYLFRKEGQNVTLSCEQNLNHDAMYWYRQDPGQGLRLIYYSQIVNDFQKGDIAEGYSVSREKKESFPLTVTSAQKNPTAFYLCASSTRTGAANYGYTFGSGTRLTVV.

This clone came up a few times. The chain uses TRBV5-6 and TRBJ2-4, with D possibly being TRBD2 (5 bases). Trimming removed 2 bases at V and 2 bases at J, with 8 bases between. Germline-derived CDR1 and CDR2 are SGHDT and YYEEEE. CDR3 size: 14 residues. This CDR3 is CASSFRESKNIQYF. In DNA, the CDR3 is TGTGCCAGCAGCTTTCGGGAATCCAAAAACATTCAGTACTTC.

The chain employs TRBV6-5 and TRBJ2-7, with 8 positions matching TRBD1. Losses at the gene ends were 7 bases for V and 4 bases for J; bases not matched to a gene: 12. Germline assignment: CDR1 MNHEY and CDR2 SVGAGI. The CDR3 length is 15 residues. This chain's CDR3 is CASTPRQGAGYEQYF. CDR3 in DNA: TGTGCCAGCACTCCCCGCCAGGGGGCGGGTTACGAGCAGTACTTC.

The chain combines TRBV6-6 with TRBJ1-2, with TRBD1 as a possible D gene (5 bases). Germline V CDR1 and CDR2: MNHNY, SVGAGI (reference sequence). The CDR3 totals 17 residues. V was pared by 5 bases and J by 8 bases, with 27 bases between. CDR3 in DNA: TGTGCCAGCAGTCTATCACCTTTTGGGGGGATTCTGAGCGGCTACACCTTC. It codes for CASSLSPFGGILSGYTF.

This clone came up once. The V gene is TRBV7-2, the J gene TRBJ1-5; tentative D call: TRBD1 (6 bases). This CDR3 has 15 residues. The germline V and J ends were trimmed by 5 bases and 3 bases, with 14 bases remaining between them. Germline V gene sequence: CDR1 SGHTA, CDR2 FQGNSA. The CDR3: CASSLVGDNNQPQHF. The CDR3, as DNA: TGTGCCAGCAGCCTAGTGGGGGACAACAATCAGCCCCAGCATTTT.

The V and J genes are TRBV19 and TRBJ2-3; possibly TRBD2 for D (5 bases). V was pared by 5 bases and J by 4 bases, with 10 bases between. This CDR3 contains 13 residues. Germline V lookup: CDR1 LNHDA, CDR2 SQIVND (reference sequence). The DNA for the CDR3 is TGTGCCAGTAGTTCCGGACTCTCAGATACGCAGTATTTT. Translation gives CASSSGLSDTQYF.